These T cell receptor beta chains were read from a single sample in a study of identical twins. TCRdb re-derived calls from the 5' RACE reads in MiXCR, one entry per CDR3 protein. Of more than 200,000 distinct CDR3 sequences listed, over 11% are singletons. Sequenced material: memory (CD45RO+) T cells sorted from blood. The receptors come from a woman aged 18-29 years in good health. CDR3s include the opening cysteine and the closing phenylalanine or tryptophan. Each record gives: D gene, clone size, V gene, J gene, CDR3 protein, CDR3 DNA. A D gene is named only where the DNA matches it firmly. Not every row has a clone size; where given, it reads once, few, many or a size class.

D gene: TRBD1; clone size: .; V gene: TRBV27; J gene: TRBJ1-2; CDR3 protein: CASSPGQATFYGYTF; CDR3 DNA: TGTGCCAGCAGTCCCGGACAGGCAACCTTCTATGGCTACACCTTC
D gene: TRBD1; clone size: few; V gene: TRBV5-1; J gene: TRBJ1-2; CDR3 protein: CASRPGQGYGYTF; CDR3 DNA: TGCGCCAGCCGACCGGGACAGGGGTATGGCTACACCTTC
D gene: TRBD2; clone size: .; V gene: TRBV29-1; J gene: TRBJ2-2; CDR3 protein: CSVQVGRETGELFF; CDR3 DNA: TGCAGCGTCCAGGTGGGGAGGGAAACCGGGGAGCTGTTTTTT
D gene: .; clone size: .; V gene: TRBV6-1; J gene: TRBJ1-1; CDR3 protein: CASRSSPEAFF; CDR3 DNA: TGTGCCAGCAGATCGTCTCCTGAAGCTTTCTTT
D gene: TRBD2; clone size: few; V gene: TRBV20-1; J gene: TRBJ2-7; CDR3 protein: CSALSSGVAYEQYF; CDR3 DNA: TGCAGTGCCCTAAGTAGCGGGGTAGCCTACGAGCAGTACTTC
D gene: TRBD2; clone size: .; V gene: TRBV7-2; J gene: TRBJ2-3; CDR3 protein: CACSRLAGGGDTQYF; CDR3 DNA: TGTGCCTGCAGCCGGCTAGCGGGGGGAGGAGATACGCAGTATTTT
D gene: .; clone size: few; V gene: TRBV12-3/TRBV12-4; J gene: TRBJ1-1; CDR3 protein: CASSHTAGNTEAFF; CDR3 DNA: TGTGCCAGCAGCCATACCGCGGGGAACACTGAAGCTTTCTTT
D gene: .; clone size: few; V gene: TRBV5-1; J gene: TRBJ2-7; CDR3 protein: CASSFSPLAYEQYF; CDR3 DNA: TGCGCCAGCAGCTTTAGCCCCCTGGCCTACGAGCAGTACTTC
D gene: .; clone size: few; V gene: TRBV20-1; J gene: TRBJ2-5; CDR3 protein: CSAGGLGPQGYF; CDR3 DNA: TGCAGTGCTGGGGGCTTAGGTCCTCAGGGGTACTTC
D gene: .; clone size: few; V gene: TRBV9; J gene: TRBJ2-7; CDR3 protein: CASSVEISYEQYF; CDR3 DNA: TGTGCCAGCAGCGTAGAGATCTCCTACGAGCAGTACTTC
D gene: .; clone size: .; V gene: TRBV6-2/TRBV6-3; J gene: TRBJ2-5; CDR3 protein: CASMPALLSETQYF; CDR3 DNA: TGTGCCAGCATGCCGGCCCTCTTATCGGAGACCCAGTACTTC
D gene: .; clone size: .; V gene: TRBV6-6; J gene: TRBJ2-5; CDR3 protein: CASKEDSQETQYF; CDR3 DNA: TGTGCCAGCAAGGAGGACAGTCAAGAGACCCAGTACTTC
D gene: TRBD1; clone size: .; V gene: TRBV5-1; J gene: TRBJ1-1; CDR3 protein: CASSLVEGATEAFF; CDR3 DNA: TGCGCCAGCAGCTTGGTAGAGGGGGCCACTGAAGCTTTCTTT
D gene: .; clone size: .; V gene: TRBV5-1; J gene: TRBJ2-3; CDR3 protein: CASTKLGQLRDTQYF; CDR3 DNA: TGCGCCAGCACCAAGTTGGGGCAGCTAAGGGATACGCAGTATTTT
D gene: .; clone size: .; V gene: TRBV20-1; J gene: TRBJ2-5; CDR3 protein: CSAKTSRQTQYF; CDR3 DNA: TGCAGTGCAAAGACTAGTCGGCAGACCCAGTACTTC
D gene: .; clone size: few; V gene: TRBV7-9; J gene: TRBJ1-2; CDR3 protein: CASSLGTTPGGYTF; CDR3 DNA: TGTGCCAGCAGCTTGGGGACAACTCCAGGCGGCTACACCTTC
D gene: .; clone size: many; V gene: TRBV15; J gene: TRBJ2-7; CDR3 protein: CATSRDQWEQYF; CDR3 DNA: TGTGCCACCAGCAGAGATCAATGGGAGCAGTACTTC
D gene: .; clone size: .; V gene: TRBV5-8; J gene: TRBJ1-5; CDR3 protein: CASRQDSFNQPQHF; CDR3 DNA: TGTGCCAGCCGACAGGACAGCTTCAATCAGCCCCAGCATTTT
D gene: .; clone size: few; V gene: TRBV27; J gene: TRBJ2-6; CDR3 protein: CASSLGAYMVSSGANVLTF; CDR3 DNA: TGTGCCAGCAGTTTGGGGGCCTACATGGTCAGCTCTGGGGCCAACGTCCTGACTTTC
D gene: TRBD1; clone size: many; V gene: TRBV5-1; J gene: TRBJ2-2; CDR3 protein: CASSAGTANTGELFF; CDR3 DNA: TGCGCCAGCAGCGCTGGGACAGCGAACACCGGGGAGCTGTTTTTT
D gene: .; clone size: few; V gene: TRBV12-3/TRBV12-4; J gene: TRBJ2-3; CDR3 protein: CASSFPGSTDTQYF; CDR3 DNA: TGTGCCAGCAGCTTCCCCGGTAGCACAGATACGCAGTATTTT
D gene: .; clone size: many; V gene: TRBV20-1; J gene: TRBJ2-5; CDR3 protein: CSARVPAEETQYF; CDR3 DNA: TGCAGTGCTAGAGTTCCGGCTGAAGAGACCCAGTACTTC
D gene: TRBD2; clone size: .; V gene: TRBV20-1; J gene: TRBJ2-1; CDR3 protein: CSARSTSGGDYNEQFF; CDR3 DNA: TGCAGTGCTAGGTCGACTAGCGGGGGGGACTACAATGAGCAGTTCTTC
D gene: .; clone size: many; V gene: TRBV12-3/TRBV12-4; J gene: TRBJ2-3; CDR3 protein: CASSAGQRASDTQYF; CDR3 DNA: TGTGCCAGCAGTGCCGGACAGCGGGCTTCAGATACGCAGTATTTT
D gene: .; clone size: few; V gene: TRBV11-2; J gene: TRBJ2-3; CDR3 protein: CASSKQLGADTQYF; CDR3 DNA: TGTGCCAGCAGCAAACAACTGGGGGCAGATACGCAGTATTTT
D gene: .; clone size: .; V gene: TRBV18; J gene: TRBJ2-1; CDR3 protein: CASSPRSQDNEQFF; CDR3 DNA: TGTGCCAGCTCACCACGTAGCCAGGACAATGAGCAGTTCTTC
D gene: .; clone size: few; V gene: TRBV12-3/TRBV12-4; J gene: TRBJ1-2; CDR3 protein: CASSFWGGRASGGYTF; CDR3 DNA: TGTGCCAGCAGTTTCTGGGGGGGTAGGGCTAGCGGGGGCTACACCTTC
D gene: TRBD1; clone size: .; V gene: TRBV10-3; J gene: TRBJ2-7; CDR3 protein: CAIKDRAHEQYF; CDR3 DNA: TGTGCCATCAAGGACAGGGCCCACGAGCAGTACTTC
D gene: TRBD1; clone size: .; V gene: TRBV20-1; J gene: TRBJ2-3; CDR3 protein: CSAWDRGPSTDTQYF; CDR3 DNA: TGCAGTGCGTGGGACAGGGGCCCTAGCACAGATACGCAGTATTTT
D gene: .; clone size: few; V gene: TRBV5-1; J gene: TRBJ2-5; CDR3 protein: CASSPGDRTQYF; CDR3 DNA: TGCGCCAGCAGCCCCGGGGACCGGACCCAGTACTTC
D gene: .; clone size: .; V gene: TRBV20-1; J gene: TRBJ2-7; CDR3 protein: CSARPRTGFYEQYF; CDR3 DNA: TGCAGTGCTAGACCTCGGACCGGGTTCTACGAGCAGTACTTC
D gene: .; clone size: many; V gene: TRBV15; J gene: TRBJ1-2; CDR3 protein: CATSRGTNYGYTF; CDR3 DNA: TGTGCCACCAGCAGAGGGACTAACTATGGCTACACCTTC
D gene: .; clone size: few; V gene: TRBV5-1; J gene: TRBJ2-1; CDR3 protein: CASSIAYARNNEQFF; CDR3 DNA: TGCGCCAGCAGTATTGCGTACGCCCGAAACAATGAGCAGTTCTTC
D gene: .; clone size: .; V gene: TRBV7-9; J gene: TRBJ2-1; CDR3 protein: CASSLTDYNEQFF; CDR3 DNA: TGTGCCAGCAGCCTAACGGACTACAATGAGCAGTTCTTC
D gene: .; clone size: few; V gene: TRBV2; J gene: TRBJ2-1; CDR3 protein: CASRAGQEQFF; CDR3 DNA: TGTGCCAGCAGGGCGGGACAGGAGCAGTTCTTC
D gene: .; clone size: many; V gene: TRBV5-1; J gene: TRBJ2-1; CDR3 protein: CASSSSGTAHNEQFF; CDR3 DNA: TGCGCCAGCAGCAGCTCCGGGACGGCTCACAATGAGCAGTTCTTC
D gene: .; clone size: many; V gene: TRBV5-6; J gene: TRBJ2-6; CDR3 protein: CASRMMISGANVLTF; CDR3 DNA: TGTGCCAGCAGAATGATGATCTCTGGGGCCAACGTCCTGACTTTC
D gene: TRBD1; clone size: few; V gene: TRBV11-2; J gene: TRBJ1-1; CDR3 protein: CASSLGQGLAFF; CDR3 DNA: TGTGCCAGCAGCTTAGGACAGGGGCTGGCTTTCTTT
D gene: .; clone size: .; V gene: TRBV27; J gene: TRBJ2-1; CDR3 protein: CASSLSTTGEQFF; CDR3 DNA: TGTGCCAGCAGTTTATCCACCACGGGGGAGCAGTTCTTC